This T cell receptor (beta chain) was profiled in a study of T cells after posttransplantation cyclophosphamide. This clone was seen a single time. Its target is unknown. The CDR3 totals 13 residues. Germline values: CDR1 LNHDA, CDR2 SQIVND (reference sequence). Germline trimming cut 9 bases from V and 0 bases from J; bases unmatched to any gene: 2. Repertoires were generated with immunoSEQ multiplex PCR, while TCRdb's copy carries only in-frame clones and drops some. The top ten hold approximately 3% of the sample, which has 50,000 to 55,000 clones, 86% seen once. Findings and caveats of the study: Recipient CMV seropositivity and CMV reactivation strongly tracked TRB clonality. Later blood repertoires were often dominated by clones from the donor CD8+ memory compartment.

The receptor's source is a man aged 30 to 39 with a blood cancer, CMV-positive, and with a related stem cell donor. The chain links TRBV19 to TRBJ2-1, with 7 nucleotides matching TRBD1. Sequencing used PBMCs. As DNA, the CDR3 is TGTGCCAGCCGGGACAGCTCCTACAATGAGCAGTTCTTC. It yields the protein CASRDSSYNEQFF.